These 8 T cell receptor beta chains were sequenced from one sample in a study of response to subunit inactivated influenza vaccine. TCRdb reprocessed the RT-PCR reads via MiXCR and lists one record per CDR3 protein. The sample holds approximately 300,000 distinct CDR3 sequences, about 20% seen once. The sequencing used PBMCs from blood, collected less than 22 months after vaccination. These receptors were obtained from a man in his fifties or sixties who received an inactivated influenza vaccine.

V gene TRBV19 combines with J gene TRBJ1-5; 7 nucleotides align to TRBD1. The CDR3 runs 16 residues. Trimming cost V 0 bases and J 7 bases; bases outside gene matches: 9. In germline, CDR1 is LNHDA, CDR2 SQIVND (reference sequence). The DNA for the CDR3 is TGTGCCAGTAGTATAGATGAAGGGGGCTACTTACAGCCCCAGCATTTT. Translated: CASSIDEGGYLQPQHF.

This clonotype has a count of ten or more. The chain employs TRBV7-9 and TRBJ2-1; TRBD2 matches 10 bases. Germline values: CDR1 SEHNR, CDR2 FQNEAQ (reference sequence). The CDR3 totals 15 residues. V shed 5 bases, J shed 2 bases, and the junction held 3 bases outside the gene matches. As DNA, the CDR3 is TGTGCCAGCAGCAGCAGCGGGAGGGCCTACAATGAGCAGTTCTTC. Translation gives CASSSSGRAYNEQFF.

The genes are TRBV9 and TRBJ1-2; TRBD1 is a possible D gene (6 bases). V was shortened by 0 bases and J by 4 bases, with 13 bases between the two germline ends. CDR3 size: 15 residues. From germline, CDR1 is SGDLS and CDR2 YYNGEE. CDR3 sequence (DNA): TGTGCCAGCAGCGTAGGGCCACAGGGTAGCTATGGCTACACCTTC. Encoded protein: CASSVGPQGSYGYTF.

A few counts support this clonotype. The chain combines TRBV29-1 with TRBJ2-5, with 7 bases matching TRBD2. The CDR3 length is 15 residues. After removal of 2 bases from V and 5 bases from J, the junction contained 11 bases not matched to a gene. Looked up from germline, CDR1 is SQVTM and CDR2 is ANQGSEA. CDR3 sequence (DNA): TGCAGCGTTGAAAGGGAGGGAATGGCCTGGGAGACCCAGTACTTC. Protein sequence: CSVEREGMAWETQYF.

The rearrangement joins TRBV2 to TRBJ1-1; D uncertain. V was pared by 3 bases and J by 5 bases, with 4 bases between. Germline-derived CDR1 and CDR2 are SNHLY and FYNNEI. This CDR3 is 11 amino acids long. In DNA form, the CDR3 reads TGTGCCAGCAGTGAGACAACTGAAGCTTTCTTT. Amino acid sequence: CASSETTEAFF.

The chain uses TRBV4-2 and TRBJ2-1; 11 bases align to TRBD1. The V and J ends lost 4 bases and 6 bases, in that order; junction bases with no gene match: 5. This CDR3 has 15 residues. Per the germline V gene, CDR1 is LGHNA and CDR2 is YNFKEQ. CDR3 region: CASSLAGQGANEQFF. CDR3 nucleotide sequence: TGTGCCAGCAGCCTTGCCGGACAGGGGGCCAATGAGCAGTTCTTC.

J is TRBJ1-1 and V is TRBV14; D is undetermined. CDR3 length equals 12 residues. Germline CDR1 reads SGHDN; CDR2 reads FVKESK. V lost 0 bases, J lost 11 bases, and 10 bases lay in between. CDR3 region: CASSQERRAAFF. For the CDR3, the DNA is TGTGCCAGCAGCCAAGAGCGTAGGGCGGCTTTCTTT.

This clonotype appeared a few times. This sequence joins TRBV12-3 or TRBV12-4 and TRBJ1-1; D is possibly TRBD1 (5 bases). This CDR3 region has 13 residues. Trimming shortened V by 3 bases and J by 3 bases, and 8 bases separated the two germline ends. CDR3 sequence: CASSFEGYTEAFF. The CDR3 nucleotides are TGTGCCAGCAGTTTTGAGGGGTACACTGAAGCTTTCTTT.